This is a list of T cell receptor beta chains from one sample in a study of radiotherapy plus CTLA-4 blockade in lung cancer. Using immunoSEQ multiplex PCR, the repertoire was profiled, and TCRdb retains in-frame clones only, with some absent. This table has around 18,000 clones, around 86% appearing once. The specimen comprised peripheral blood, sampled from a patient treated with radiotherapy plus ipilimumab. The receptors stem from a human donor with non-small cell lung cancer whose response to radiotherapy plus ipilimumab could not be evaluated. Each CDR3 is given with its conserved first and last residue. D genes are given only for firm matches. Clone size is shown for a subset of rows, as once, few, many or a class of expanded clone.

CDR3 DNA: TGTGCCAGCGGGGAGACCAATCGGGGCGAGCAGTACTTC; CDR3 protein: CASGETNRGEQYF; J gene: TRBJ2-7; V gene: TRBV2; D gene: .; clone size: .
CDR3 DNA: TGTGCCAGCAGTTACACCACTGGCGGGAGGTCGAATGAGCAGTTCTTC; CDR3 protein: CASSYTTGGRSNEQFF; J gene: TRBJ2-1; V gene: TRBV6-5; D gene: TRBD2; clone size: .
CDR3 DNA: TGTGCCAGCTCACCCATTTTTGGCGGGATCAATGAGCAGTTCTTC; CDR3 protein: CASSPIFGGINEQFF; J gene: TRBJ2-1; V gene: TRBV18; D gene: .; clone size: .
CDR3 DNA: TGTGCCAGTTTTCGTACAGGGGTCGGAAACACCATATATTTT; CDR3 protein: CASFRTGVGNTIYF; J gene: TRBJ1-3; V gene: TRBV2; D gene: TRBD1; clone size: .
CDR3 DNA: TGTGCCAGCAGTCCGACGGGGGGCGGTAGGGCTTTCTTT; CDR3 protein: CASSPTGGGRAFF; J gene: TRBJ1-1; V gene: TRBV6-5; D gene: .; clone size: .
CDR3 DNA: TGTGCCAGCACTCCAGGGGGCTGGGATTCACCCCTCCACTTT; CDR3 protein: CASTPGGWDSPLHF; J gene: TRBJ1-6; V gene: TRBV9; D gene: TRBD1; clone size: .
CDR3 DNA: TGCGCCAGCAGCATAACAGGGGGTACTGAAGCTTTCTTT; CDR3 protein: CASSITGGTEAFF; J gene: TRBJ1-1; V gene: TRBV10-2; D gene: TRBD1; clone size: .
CDR3 DNA: TGTGCCAGCTCATCCAGGGATGGGAACACTGAAGCTTTCTTT; CDR3 protein: CASSSRDGNTEAFF; J gene: TRBJ1-1; V gene: TRBV18; D gene: .; clone size: .
CDR3 DNA: TGTGCCAGCACCTCATCCGGGGGGGACACGTTATTGGACTATGGCTACACCTTC; CDR3 protein: CASTSSGGDTLLDYGYTF; J gene: TRBJ1-2; V gene: TRBV28; D gene: .; clone size: .
CDR3 DNA: TGTGCCAGCAGCCGACAGGGGGCTAGCACAGATACGCAGTATTTT; CDR3 protein: CASSRQGASTDTQYF; J gene: TRBJ2-3; V gene: TRBV7-6; D gene: TRBD1; clone size: .
CDR3 DNA: TGTGCCACCGTCGGCCTAGTCTACAATGAGCAGTTCTTC; CDR3 protein: CATVGLVYNEQFF; J gene: TRBJ2-1; V gene: TRBV6-1; D gene: .; clone size: .
CDR3 DNA: TGTGCCAGCAGTGAATTCCCTAGGGGGACAGATACGCAGTATTTT; CDR3 protein: CASSEFPRGTDTQYF; J gene: TRBJ2-3; V gene: TRBV25-1; D gene: .; clone size: once
CDR3 DNA: TGTGCCAGCAGCTTTCCGGGACAGGGGGCCCATGGCTACACCTTC; CDR3 protein: CASSFPGQGAHGYTF; J gene: TRBJ1-2; V gene: TRBV5-6; D gene: TRBD1; clone size: .
CDR3 DNA: TGTGCCAGCAGTTACTCCGGGACATCGCCGGGTGAGCAGTACTTC; CDR3 protein: CASSYSGTSPGEQYF; J gene: TRBJ2-7; V gene: TRBV6-5; D gene: .; clone size: few
CDR3 DNA: TGCGCCAGCAGCCGACAGGGGAACCAGCCCCAGCATTTT; CDR3 protein: CASSRQGNQPQHF; J gene: TRBJ1-5; V gene: TRBV4-1; D gene: TRBD1; clone size: .
CDR3 DNA: TGTGCCAGCAGTCTACTCCGGGACACCGGGGAGCTGTTTTTT; CDR3 protein: CASSLLRDTGELFF; J gene: TRBJ2-2; V gene: TRBV6-5; D gene: .; clone size: .
CDR3 DNA: TGCGCCAGCAGCCCCCAGGCTACAACTAGCACAGATACGCAGTATTTT; CDR3 protein: CASSPQATTSTDTQYF; J gene: TRBJ2-3; V gene: TRBV5-1; D gene: .; clone size: .
CDR3 DNA: TGTGCCAGCAGTGAATTAGCGGGTAATTCACCCCTCCACTTT; CDR3 protein: CASSELAGNSPLHF; J gene: TRBJ1-6; V gene: TRBV6-1; D gene: .; clone size: .
CDR3 DNA: TGTGCCAGCAGCTTAGTTGGCCGAACCCAGTACTTC; CDR3 protein: CASSLVGRTQYF; J gene: TRBJ2-5; V gene: TRBV7-2; D gene: .; clone size: .
CDR3 DNA: TGCAGCGCAGCCAGGGAAGATACGCAGTATTTT; CDR3 protein: CSAAREDTQYF; J gene: TRBJ2-3; V gene: TRBV29-1; D gene: .; clone size: .
CDR3 DNA: TGTGCCACCGCGGACAGTTCAGATACGCAGTATTTT; CDR3 protein: CATADSSDTQYF; J gene: TRBJ2-3; V gene: TRBV10-3; D gene: .; clone size: .
CDR3 DNA: TGTGCCATCAGTGAACCTAGCCAGGGGCCAGATACGCAGTATTTT; CDR3 protein: CAISEPSQGPDTQYF; J gene: TRBJ2-3; V gene: TRBV10-3; D gene: .; clone size: .
CDR3 DNA: TGTGCCAGCAGTTTGGCGGACAGGCGAGCCAATGAGCAGTTCTTC; CDR3 protein: CASSLADRRANEQFF; J gene: TRBJ2-1; V gene: TRBV28; D gene: TRBD1; clone size: .
CDR3 DNA: TGTGCCACCACTCAGGTGACCGGGACAGGGACTCAGCCCCAGCATTTT; CDR3 protein: CATTQVTGTGTQPQHF; J gene: TRBJ1-5; V gene: TRBV7-8; D gene: TRBD1; clone size: .
CDR3 DNA: TGTGCCACCACCAACGGGGGGGGCGGGTACGAGCAGTACTTC; CDR3 protein: CATTNGGGGYEQYF; J gene: TRBJ2-7; V gene: TRBV10-3; D gene: TRBD2; clone size: .
CDR3 DNA: TGCGCCAGCAGCTCGTCCGGTACAGATACGCAGTATTTT; CDR3 protein: CASSSSGTDTQYF; J gene: TRBJ2-3; V gene: TRBV5-1; D gene: .; clone size: .
CDR3 DNA: TGTGCCAGCAGTTACGAGATGGCCAGGGGAACTGAAGCTTTCTTT; CDR3 protein: CASSYEMARGTEAFF; J gene: TRBJ1-1; V gene: TRBV6-6; D gene: .; clone size: few
CDR3 DNA: TGTGCCAGCAGGGCGACGACAGGTTTGAACACTGAAGCTTTCTTT; CDR3 protein: CASRATTGLNTEAFF; J gene: TRBJ1-1; V gene: TRBV6-5; D gene: .; clone size: .
CDR3 DNA: TGCGCCAGCAGCCAGGGTAGGGGAAACACCTACGAGCAGTACTTC; CDR3 protein: CASSQGRGNTYEQYF; J gene: TRBJ2-7; V gene: TRBV4-1; D gene: .; clone size: .
CDR3 DNA: TGTGCCAGCAGTTTAGGGACAGTTACAACTAATGAAAAACTGTTTTTT; CDR3 protein: CASSLGTVTTNEKLFF; J gene: TRBJ1-4; V gene: TRBV28; D gene: TRBD1; clone size: .
CDR3 DNA: TGTGCCGGGGGGACTAGCATTCCGCCCAATGAGCAGTTCTTC; CDR3 protein: CAGGTSIPPNEQFF; J gene: TRBJ2-1; V gene: TRBV2; D gene: TRBD2; clone size: .
CDR3 DNA: TGTGCCAGTAGTATAGGCCAGTCCTACGAGCAGTACTTC; CDR3 protein: CASSIGQSYEQYF; J gene: TRBJ2-7; V gene: TRBV19; D gene: .; clone size: once
CDR3 DNA: TGTGCCAGCAGTCAGAAGTACCAAGAGACCCAGTACTTC; CDR3 protein: CASSQKYQETQYF; J gene: TRBJ2-5; V gene: TRBV6-5; D gene: .; clone size: .
CDR3 DNA: TGTGCCAGCAGTTTTTGGGCGGGCTATGGCTACACCTTC; CDR3 protein: CASSFWAGYGYTF; J gene: TRBJ1-2; V gene: TRBV28; D gene: .; clone size: once
CDR3 DNA: TGTGCCAGCAGCTTATGGAGGACGGAGCAGTTCTTC; CDR3 protein: CASSLWRTEQFF; J gene: TRBJ2-1; V gene: TRBV5-6; D gene: .; clone size: .
CDR3 DNA: TGTGCCAGCAGCTTAAGCGGGGGGGGCGGCTACACCTTC; CDR3 protein: CASSLSGGGGYTF; J gene: TRBJ1-2; V gene: TRBV7-8; D gene: .; clone size: .
CDR3 DNA: TGTGCCAGCAGCGCGAGAGGGAAAGAGACCCAGTACTTC; CDR3 protein: CASSARGKETQYF; J gene: TRBJ2-5; V gene: TRBV7-9; D gene: .; clone size: .
CDR3 DNA: TGTGCCAGCAGACTAGCACGGGGGGGTGGGGGGACCCAGTACTTC; CDR3 protein: CASRLARGGGGTQYF; J gene: TRBJ2-5; V gene: TRBV7-2; D gene: TRBD2; clone size: .
CDR3 DNA: TGTGCCAGCACCGGAGTCGGAAGGAACACTGAAGCTTTCTTT; CDR3 protein: CASTGVGRNTEAFF; J gene: TRBJ1-1; V gene: TRBV6-1; D gene: .; clone size: .
CDR3 DNA: TGTGCCAGCAGTTTGGGGGGACCACTGAACACCGGGGAGCTGTTTTTT; CDR3 protein: CASSLGGPLNTGELFF; J gene: TRBJ2-2; V gene: TRBV28; D gene: .; clone size: .
CDR3 DNA: TGTGCCAGCAGCTTAGGGGCCGGAAGCTATGGCTACACCTTC; CDR3 protein: CASSLGAGSYGYTF; J gene: TRBJ1-2; V gene: TRBV11-2; D gene: .; clone size: .
CDR3 DNA: TGTGCCAGCAGAAGTGGGCTAGCGGGAGGGAAAATCCACGAGCAGTACTTC; CDR3 protein: CASRSGLAGGKIHEQYF; J gene: TRBJ2-7; V gene: TRBV11-2; D gene: TRBD2; clone size: .
CDR3 DNA: TGTGCCAGCAGTTTTTTAACGAGCGGGAGTCGTAATGAGCAGTTCTTC; CDR3 protein: CASSFLTSGSRNEQFF; J gene: TRBJ2-1; V gene: TRBV27; D gene: TRBD2; clone size: .
CDR3 DNA: TGCGCCAGCAGCTATCGACAGGGGATCACCGGGGAGCTGTTTTTT; CDR3 protein: CASSYRQGITGELFF; J gene: TRBJ2-2; V gene: TRBV4-1; D gene: TRBD1; clone size: .
CDR3 DNA: TGTGCCAGCAGGTCGGGAGGACCCTACAATGAGCAGTTCTTC; CDR3 protein: CASRSGGPYNEQFF; J gene: TRBJ2-1; V gene: TRBV25-1; D gene: TRBD2; clone size: once
CDR3 DNA: TGCGCCAGCAGCCACGGAACCAGACAGGGGGGACGGAGCACTGAAGCTTTCTTT; CDR3 protein: CASSHGTRQGGRSTEAFF; J gene: TRBJ1-1; V gene: TRBV4-1; D gene: TRBD1; clone size: few
CDR3 DNA: TGTGCCAGCAGCCCTTCCGGGCAGGGGGTAGGCTCACCCCTCCACTTT; CDR3 protein: CASSPSGQGVGSPLHF; J gene: TRBJ1-6; V gene: TRBV7-2; D gene: TRBD1; clone size: .